This is a list of T cell receptor beta chains from one sample in a study of shared clonotypes between healthy human individuals. The assay was immunoSEQ multiplex PCR, and TCRdb's table has in-frame clones only and misses some. This sample has some 2.3 million clones, with 85% to 95% found just once. Sequenced: naive CD4+ T cells from PBMCs. The receptors derive from a young man in good health. Some clones in this sample may be carry-over from other donors' samples. The CDR3 runs from the conserved cysteine through the conserved F or W. The order of the fields is CDR3 protein, CDR3 DNA, V gene, D gene, J gene, clone size, CDR3 length. A D gene is named only where the DNA matches it firmly. Size is omitted from some rows. Given values are once, few, many or a class for expanded clones.

CDR3: CASSLSGTASYEQYF
DNA: TGCGCCAGCAGCTTGTCTGGGACAGCCTCCTACGAGCAGTACTTC
V: TRBV5-1
D: TRBD1
J: TRBJ2-7
size: -
length: 15

CDR3: CVLGGPLYEQYF
DNA: TGTGTCCTAGGCGGGCCCCTCTACGAGCAGTACTTC
V: TRBV30
D: -
J: TRBJ2-7
size: -
length: 12

CDR3: CASRRQGTVTIYF
DNA: TGTGCCAGCAGACGACAGGGGACGGTCACCATATATTTT
V: TRBV6-5
D: TRBD1
J: TRBJ1-3
size: -
length: 13

CDR3: CASSDDHSGYGYTF
DNA: TGTGCCAGCAGTGATGACCACAGCGGCTATGGCTACACCTTC
V: TRBV6-4
D: -
J: TRBJ1-2
size: -
length: 14

CDR3: CASSPRDSNQPQHF
DNA: TGCGCCAGCAGCCCCCGGGATAGCAATCAGCCCCAGCATTTT
V: TRBV4-1
D: -
J: TRBJ1-5
size: -
length: 14

CDR3: CASSPPDRRNTIYF
DNA: TGTGCCAGCTCACCACCGGACCGTCGAAACACCATATATTTT
V: TRBV18
D: -
J: TRBJ1-3
size: -
length: 14

CDR3: CASRSSGTGNVLSVYNEQFF
DNA: TGTGCCAGCAGATCTTCCGGGACAGGGAATGTACTTTCCGTCTACAATGAGCAGTTCTTC
V: TRBV27
D: TRBD1
J: TRBJ2-1
size: -
length: 20

CDR3: CAISDRPSSTGNQPQHF
DNA: TGTGCCATCAGTGATCGGCCCTCCTCGACAGGAAATCAGCCCCAGCATTTT
V: TRBV10-3
D: -
J: TRBJ1-5
size: -
length: 17

CDR3: CASSTPTGGRNRNTEAFF
DNA: TGTGCCAGCAGCACCCCGACAGGGGGTAGGAATAGGAACACTGAAGCTTTCTTT
V: TRBV21-1
D: -
J: TRBJ1-1
size: -
length: 18

CDR3: CASSRDTNYGYTF
DNA: TGTGCCAGCAGTCGGGATACTAACTATGGCTACACCTTC
V: TRBV6-5
D: -
J: TRBJ1-2
size: -
length: 13

CDR3: CASSISGAYEQYF
DNA: TGTGCCAGTAGTATTAGCGGAGCCTACGAGCAGTACTTC
V: TRBV19
D: -
J: TRBJ2-7
size: once
length: 13

CDR3: CASSNVRWTGELFF
DNA: TGTGCCAGCAGTAACGTGCGTTGGACCGGGGAGCTGTTTTTT
V: TRBV7-8
D: -
J: TRBJ2-2
size: -
length: 14

CDR3: CAWRGVRGPKNIQYF
DNA: TGTGCCTGGAGGGGGGTCAGGGGGCCCAAAAACATTCAGTACTTC
V: TRBV30
D: TRBD1
J: TRBJ2-4
size: -
length: 15

CDR3: CASSSRTLAATEQFF
DNA: TGTGCCAGCAGCTCCCGAACACTAGCGGCGACTGAGCAGTTCTTC
V: TRBV7-2
D: TRBD2
J: TRBJ2-1
size: once
length: 15

CDR3: CASPTSGWKNRSYNEQFF
DNA: TGTGCCAGCCCGACTAGCGGGTGGAAAAACCGCTCCTACAATGAGCAGTTCTTC
V: TRBV28
D: TRBD2
J: TRBJ2-1
size: once
length: 18

CDR3: CASSEGASELYEQYF
DNA: TGTGCCAGCAGTGAAGGTGCTAGCGAACTCTACGAGCAGTACTTC
V: TRBV6-1
D: -
J: TRBJ2-7
size: -
length: 15

CDR3: CASSPQGYEQYF
DNA: TGTGCCAGCAGCCCCCAGGGTTACGAGCAGTACTTC
V: TRBV14
D: -
J: TRBJ2-7
size: -
length: 12

CDR3: CASSSGQINEKLFF
DNA: TGTGCCAGCAGTTCCGGACAGATAAATGAAAAACTGTTTTTT
V: TRBV28
D: -
J: TRBJ1-4
size: -
length: 14

CDR3: CASIPPGGHQPQHF
DNA: TGTGCCAGTATCCCCCCAGGGGGCCATCAGCCCCAGCATTTT
V: TRBV19
D: TRBD1
J: TRBJ1-5
size: -
length: 14

CDR3: CASSEVEEFSNQPQHF
DNA: TGTGCCAGCAGTGAAGTTGAGGAGTTTAGCAATCAGCCCCAGCATTTT
V: TRBV6-1
D: -
J: TRBJ1-5
size: -
length: 16

CDR3: CASSLERDRGYEQYF
DNA: TGTGCCAGCAGTTTAGAAAGGGACAGGGGCTACGAGCAGTACTTC
V: TRBV28
D: TRBD1
J: TRBJ2-7
size: once
length: 15

CDR3: CASRSPGSNYGYTF
DNA: TGTGCCAGCAGGTCACCGGGTTCTAACTATGGCTACACCTTC
V: TRBV6-5
D: -
J: TRBJ1-2
size: -
length: 14

CDR3: CASSYSGLRNYGYTF
DNA: TGTGCCAGCAGCTACTCAGGGTTGAGGAACTATGGCTACACCTTC
V: TRBV6-5
D: -
J: TRBJ1-2
size: -
length: 15

CDR3: CASSPNPGQGFSEQFF
DNA: TGTGCCAGCAGTCCTAACCCGGGACAGGGTTTCAGTGAGCAGTTCTTC
V: TRBV6-6
D: TRBD1
J: TRBJ2-1
size: -
length: 16

CDR3: CASSLVGTGSYEQYF
DNA: TGTGCCAGCAGCTTAGTCGGGACAGGTTCCTACGAGCAGTACTTC
V: TRBV7-2
D: TRBD1
J: TRBJ2-7
size: -
length: 15

CDR3: CASASRATDGYTF
DNA: TGCGCCAGCGCTTCCCGAGCGACAGATGGCTACACCTTC
V: TRBV5-1
D: -
J: TRBJ1-2
size: -
length: 13

CDR3: CASSIGGAGETQYF
DNA: TGTGCCAGTAGTATAGGGGGCGCAGGAGAGACCCAGTACTTC
V: TRBV19
D: -
J: TRBJ2-5
size: once
length: 14

CDR3: CASSTTVGELFF
DNA: TGCGCCAGCAGCACGACAGTCGGGGAGCTGTTTTTT
V: TRBV5-1
D: -
J: TRBJ2-2
size: -
length: 12

CDR3: CASRLDRAGEAFF
DNA: TGTGCCAGCAGACTCGACAGGGCCGGTGAAGCTTTCTTT
V: TRBV2
D: TRBD1
J: TRBJ1-1
size: -
length: 13

CDR3: CASSRTASSSYNEQFF
DNA: TGTGCCAGTAGTCGGACAGCTTCGAGCTCCTACAATGAGCAGTTCTTC
V: TRBV19
D: -
J: TRBJ2-1
size: -
length: 16

CDR3: CASKDRSTDTQYF
DNA: TGTGCCAGTAAGGACAGAAGCACAGATACGCAGTATTTT
V: TRBV19
D: -
J: TRBJ2-3
size: -
length: 13

CDR3: CASSLGGTYNEQFF
DNA: TGTGCCAGCAGCTTAGGTGGTACCTACAATGAGCAGTTCTTC
V: TRBV11-2
D: -
J: TRBJ2-1
size: once
length: 14

CDR3: CASSVGGTSSYEQYF
DNA: TGTGCCAGCAGCGTAGGAGGCACCAGCTCCTACGAGCAGTACTTC
V: TRBV9
D: -
J: TRBJ2-7
size: -
length: 15

CDR3: CASSAGLAGAQETQYF
DNA: TGCGCCAGCAGCGCAGGACTAGCGGGAGCACAGGAGACCCAGTACTTC
V: TRBV5-1
D: TRBD2
J: TRBJ2-5
size: -
length: 16